The 30 T cell receptor beta chains listed next were all sequenced from one sample in a study of T cells in Graves' hyperthyroidism and ophthalmopathy. Researchers amplified the TCR beta CDR3 regions from RNA transcripts. First-round RT-PCR of the TCR CDR3 relied on the HTBI primer set. TCRdb passed the multiplex PCR reads through MiXCR, listing each CDR3 protein once. This repertoire shows about 250,000 distinct CDR3 sequences, around 20% found once; its top ten account for about 60%. The specimen was blood. The receptor set was obtained from a man aged 25-40 years with Graves' ophthalmopathy.

The CDR3 reads CASSLSVGNQPQHF. As DNA, the CDR3 is TGTGCCAGCAGTTTGTCAGTGGGCAATCAGCCCCAGCATTTT. The chain joins TRBV12-3 or TRBV12-4 to TRBJ1-5; the D is unclear. Deletions cut 3 bases from V and 2 bases from J, with 8 bases between. The CDR3 runs 14 residues.

This sequence joins TRBV12-3 or TRBV12-4 and TRBJ2-4; D not certain. The CDR3 covers 13 residues. Trimming pared 3 bases from V and 8 bases from J, leaving 11 bases between. The CDR3 nucleotides are TGTGCCAGCAGTTTCCCTGCCTCGGACATTCAGTACTTC. It codes for CASSFPASDIQYF.

J is TRBJ1-2 and V is TRBV28; 7 nucleotides match TRBD1. Germline CDR1 and CDR2: MDHEN and SYDVKM. Germline trimming cut 8 bases from V and 8 bases from J; bases unmatched to any gene: 11. The CDR3 covers 13 residues. CDR3 protein: CASGRQGVRGYTF. Written as DNA, the CDR3 is TGTGCCAGCGGACGACAGGGAGTGAGGGGCTACACCTTC.

This clonotype has only a few counts. The V gene is TRBV28, the J gene TRBJ1-1; 7 bases fit TRBD1. Trimming took 8 bases from V and 2 from J; bases not matched to a gene: 11. Germline V gene sequence: CDR1 MDHEN, CDR2 SYDVKM. The CDR3 loop spans 15 amino acids. The CDR3 nucleotides are TGTGCCAGCCAAACCCCCTGGACAGGAAACACTGAAGCTTTCTTT. This translates into CASQTPWTGNTEAFF.

The V call is TRBV19, the J call TRBJ1-4, with 12 bases aligning to TRBD1. The CDR3 has 13 residues. CDR1 and CDR2 from the germline V gene are LNHDA and SQIVND (reference sequence). J gave up 8 bases and V 9 bases, and 4 bases lay outside the gene matches. CDR3 nucleotides: TGTGCCAGCAGGGACAGGGGGCGCGAAAAACTGTTTTTT. It codes for CASRDRGREKLFF.

There are a few counts of this clonotype. This chain joins TRBV4-1 and TRBJ2-7; D unclear. V lost 4 bases, J lost 2 bases, and 15 bases lay in between. This CDR3 region has 15 residues. The germline gives CDR1 MGHRA, CDR2 YSYEKL. DNA for the CDR3: TGCGCCAGCAGCCCCCAATTCGGCATTCCCTACGAGCAGTACTTC. It yields the protein CASSPQFGIPYEQYF.

In its sample, this clonotype was seen many times. The rearrangement uses TRBV5-1 and TRBJ1-3, with 7 bases aligning to TRBD1. The germline V gene has CDR1 SGHRS and CDR2 YFSETQ. The ends lost 4 bases at V and 4 bases at J; junction bases unmatched: 8. The CDR3 has 15 residues. In nucleotides, the CDR3 is TGCGCCAGCAGCCCGACAGGGCTAGAGGGAAACACCATATATTTT. Translation: CASSPTGLEGNTIYF.

The gene calls are TRBV28 and TRBJ1-6; 8 nucleotides line up with TRBD1. Germline CDR1 MDHEN, CDR2 SYDVKM. The CDR3 covers 15 residues. V was clipped by 2 bases and J by 9 bases; unmatched bases: 6. This CDR3 reads CASSLLRGLSSPLHF. CDR3 sequence (DNA): TGTGCCAGCAGTTTACTCAGGGGGCTAAGTTCACCCCTCCACTTT.

This clonotype has only a few counts. The chain carries TRBV25-1 and TRBJ2-5; TRBD1 or TRBD2 may be the D gene (5 bases each). The CDR3 consists of 15 residues. V was pared by 3 bases and J by 5 bases, with 16 bases between. Germline lookup yields CDR1 MGHDK and CDR2 SYGVNS. The CDR3 DNA reads TGTGCCAGCAGTGACACCGGGACGCCAAGCGAGACCCAGTACTTC. Amino acid sequence: CASSDTGTPSETQYF. Variable domain in full (rest from reference TRBV25-1 and TRBJ2-5): EADIYQTPRYLVIGTGKKITLECSQTMGHDKMYWYQQDPGMELHLIHYSYGVNSTEKGDLSSESTVSRIRTEHFPLTLESARPSHTSQYLCASSDTGTPSETQYFGPGTRLLVL.

This clonotype occurred a few times. The chain uses TRBV3-1 and TRBJ2-2, with D uncertain. V shed 1 base and J shed 2 bases, with 8 bases lying between them. This CDR3 region has 15 residues. CDR1 LGHDT and CDR2 YNNKEL come from the germline V gene (reference sequence). CDR3 region: CASSQVFPNTGELFF. CDR3 coding DNA: TGTGCCAGCAGCCAAGTTTTCCCAAACACCGGGGAGCTGTTTTTT. The full variable domain, rest sourced from reference TRBV3-1 and TRBJ2-2, is DTAVSQTPKYLVTQMGNDKSIKCEQNLGHDTMYWYKQDSKKFLKIMFSYNNKELIINETVPNRFSPKSPDKAHLNLHINSLELGDSAVYFCASSQVFPNTGELFFGEGSRLTVL.

This clonotype was recorded at least ten times. V is TRBV5-1 and J is TRBJ2-1; D call uncertain. Germline-derived CDR1 and CDR2 are SGHRS and YFSETQ. V lost 3 bases, J lost 5 bases, and 9 bases lay in between. This CDR3 has 13 amino acids. CDR3 DNA sequence: TGCGCCAGCAGCTCTGACTGGAACAATGAGCAGTTCTTC. Encoded protein: CASSSDWNNEQFF.

This clonotype came up many times. The chain joins TRBV2 to TRBJ1-5; D is possibly TRBD1 (5 bases). The V gene's germline CDR1 is SNHLY and CDR2 FYNNEI. Trimming stripped 4 bases from V and 9 bases from J, with 16 bases between. The CDR3 consists of 14 residues. CDR3 in DNA: TGTGCCAGCAGTGCTCAGGGCCGCGGTGCGCCCCAGCATTTT. Translating gives CASSAQGRGAPQHF.

The genes are TRBV6-1 and TRBJ2-7; TRBD2 matches 13 bases. The CDR3 extends over 15 amino acids. V lost 6 bases and J lost 2; bases outside the gene matches: 4. Germline CDR1 and CDR2: MNHNS and SASEGT. CDR3 sequence (DNA): TGTGCCAGCAGCAAACTAGCGGGAGGGCCCTACGAGCAGTACTTC. It is translated as CASSKLAGGPYEQYF.

This clonotype was seen many times. This sequence joins TRBV3-1 and TRBJ1-1; no clear D. Trimming stripped 5 bases from V and 1 base from J, with 11 bases between. Germline values: CDR1 LGHDT, CDR2 YNNKEL (reference sequence). The CDR3 is 14 residues long. CDR3 DNA: TGTGCCAGCAGCTACAGCGGTGGGAACACTGAAGCTTTCTTT. Amino acids: CASSYSGGNTEAFF. The full variable domain, in which reference TRBV3-1 and TRBJ1-1 provide the parts outside the CDR3, is DTAVSQTPKYLVTQMGNDKSIKCEQNLGHDTMYWYKQDSKKFLKIMFSYNNKELIINETVPNRFSPKSPDKAHLNLHINSLELGDSAVYFCASSYSGGNTEAFFGQGTRLTVV.

This clonotype has at least ten counts. The CDR3 DNA is TGTGCCAGCAGTTTAGCGGGGGCAGGCCAAGAGACCCAGTACTTC. The encoded protein is CASSLAGAGQETQYF. V and J are TRBV12-3 or TRBV12-4 and TRBJ2-5; weak D call: TRBD1 (6 bases). This CDR3 contains 15 residues. Trimming left V 0 bases short and J 1 base short, with 9 bases between.

This clonotype was seen more than once but under ten times. In nucleotides, the CDR3 is TGTGCCAGCAGCCAAGATTCCCTAGCGGGAGCAAGTGAGCAGTTCTTC. Translated: CASSQDSLAGASEQFF. The V gene is TRBV4-2, the J gene TRBJ2-1, with 10 bases that match TRBD2. CDR1 and CDR2 (germline): LGHNA, YNFKEQ. J was trimmed by 9 bases and V by 0 bases; bases with no gene match: 8. This CDR3 has 16 amino acids.

The chain uses TRBV6-1 and TRBJ2-7; no definite D call. V was clipped by 5 bases and J by 6 bases, with 23 bases between them. The CDR3 consists of 16 residues. Germline CDR1 and CDR2: MNHNS and SASEGT. The CDR3 nucleotides are TGTGCCAGCAGTTCCCCTGAAGCAGGTAGCCTAGGCGAGCAGTACTTC. As protein: CASSSPEAGSLGEQYF.

The chain employs TRBV7-8 and TRBJ1-3; TRBD1 matches at 9 bases. CDR1 is SGHVS and CDR2 is FQNEAQ in the germline V gene. V shed 5 bases, J shed 6 bases, and the junction held 11 bases outside the gene matches. The CDR3 totals 16 residues. The CDR3 region is CASSPSGQGTANTIYF. In nucleotides, the CDR3 is TGTGCCAGCAGCCCATCGGGACAGGGCACTGCAAACACCATATATTTT.

This clonotype has more than one count but fewer than ten. In nucleotides, the CDR3 is TGTGCCAGCAGCTTAGCCGTTGGCGGGGCAGGGAGGCGGAACACTGAAGCTTTCTTT. This sequence encodes CASSLAVGGAGRRNTEAFF. The chain couples TRBV11-3 to TRBJ1-1, with a possible D match to TRBD1 (5 bases). The CDR3 spans 19 residues. CDR1 and CDR2 (germline): SGHNT, YENEEA. Trimming stripped 1 base from V and 1 base from J, with 22 bases between.

This clonotype was detected ten times or more. The chain joins TRBV5-1 to TRBJ1-3, with TRBD1 as a possible D gene (5 bases). This CDR3 spans 14 amino acids. Germline V gene lookup returns CDR1 SGHRS and CDR2 YFSETQ. Trimming took off 4 bases at V and 4 bases at J, with 12 bases between the two ends. The CDR3, as DNA: TGCGCCAGCAGCACCGGGACGGAGGGAAACACCATATATTTT. It translates to CASSTGTEGNTIYF.

The chain carries TRBV6-5 and TRBJ2-1; 11 positions match TRBD2. V lost 2 bases to trimming and J lost 15 bases; unmatched junction nucleotides: 6. Germline CDR1 and CDR2: MNHEY and SVGAGI. The CDR3 spans 13 residues. The CDR3 nucleotides read TGTGCCAGCAGTTACCGACTAGCGGGGCCAGGGTTCTTC. This sequence encodes CASSYRLAGPGFF.

In its sample, this clonotype was seen a few times. The chain links TRBV12-3 or TRBV12-4 to TRBJ1-4; TRBD1 is a possible D gene (5 bases). Trimming cost V 5 bases and J 8 bases, with 15 bases left between them. This CDR3 contains 14 residues. CDR3 DNA sequence: TGTGCCAGCAGTGCGACAGCGACGGGGGAAAAACTGTTTTTT. Translating it yields CASSATATGEKLFF.

At least ten counts were recorded for this clonotype. The chain couples TRBV13 to TRBJ2-7; D is uncertain. The CDR3 extends over 13 amino acids. Germline V CDR1 and CDR2: PRHDT, FYEKMQ (reference sequence). The V end lost 5 bases, the J end lost 3 bases, and 11 bases lay between the germline ends. CDR3 coding DNA: TGTGCCAGCAGCCCTGGGATCGGCTACGAGCAGTACTTC. Amino acids: CASSPGIGYEQYF.

This clonotype was observed a few times. CDR3 region: CASRERGTGTGELFF. The CDR3 region has the DNA TGTGCCAGCAGAGAACGGGGAACGGGTACCGGGGAGCTGTTTTTT. V is TRBV2 and J is TRBJ2-2; possible D gene TRBD2, 5 bases. This CDR3 contains 15 residues. Per the germline V gene, CDR1 is SNHLY and CDR2 is FYNNEI. V lost 6 bases to trimming and J lost 5 bases, with 16 bases between them. The whole variable domain, remainder taken from reference TRBV2 and TRBJ2-2, is EPEVTQTPSHQVTQMGQEVILRCVPISNHLYFYWYRQILGQKVEFLVSFYNNEISEKSEIFDDQFSVERPDGSNFTLKIRSTKLEDSAMYFCASRERGTGTGELFFGEGSRLTVL.

This clonotype was recorded only once. The chain uses TRBV20-1 and TRBJ2-1, with D tentatively TRBD2 (6 bases). Trimming pared 6 bases from V and 6 bases from J, leaving 12 bases between. CDR3 length: 12 residues. The germline CDR1 and CDR2 sequences are DFQATT and SNEGSKA (reference sequence). CDR3 in amino acids: CSAARDFNEQFF. CDR3 sequence (DNA): TGCAGTGCAGCTAGGGACTTCAATGAGCAGTTCTTC.

The rearrangement links TRBV2 to TRBJ2-3; perhaps TRBD1 as D (5 bases). The germline V gene encodes CDR1 SNHLY and CDR2 FYNNEI. CDR3 length equals 15 residues. Trimming cost V 8 bases and J 1 base, with 16 bases left between them. The CDR3 here is CASRPDTAGTDTQYF. The CDR3 DNA reads TGTGCCAGCCGACCGGACACGGCCGGCACAGATACGCAGTATTTT.

This clonotype was recorded a few times. This chain's CDR3 is CASRRGASNQPQHF. CDR3 DNA sequence: TGTGCCAGTAGACGAGGAGCCAGCAATCAGCCCCAGCATTTT. V gene TRBV19 combines with J gene TRBJ1-5; D ambiguous. The V end lost 6 bases, the J end lost 1 base, and 10 bases lay between the germline ends. The CDR3 sequence is 14 residues long. Looked up from germline, CDR1 is LNHDA and CDR2 is SQIVND (reference sequence).

CDR3 in amino acids: CASGSYRGAGVTEAFF. Written as DNA, the CDR3 is TGTGCTAGTGGTTCATACAGGGGCGCGGGGGTCACTGAAGCTTTCTTT. The V gene is TRBV12-5, the J gene TRBJ1-1; 7 bases map to TRBD1. The CDR3 is made up of 16 amino acids. V shed 4 bases, J shed 4 bases, and the junction held 12 bases outside the gene matches. CDR1 LGHNT and CDR2 FRNRAP come from the germline V gene.

V usage is TRBV7-9 and J usage is TRBJ1-1, with D unclear. The CDR3 contains 13 residues. Germline V gene sequence: CDR1 SEHNR, CDR2 FQNEAQ (reference sequence). The V end was cut by 4 bases, the J end by 11 bases, with 17 bases between. CDR3 amino acids: CASSSRSGVGAFF. CDR3 bases: TGTGCCAGCAGCTCACGATCCGGGGTGGGGGCTTTCTTT.

This clonotype was picked up a small number of times. This chain links TRBV4-2 with TRBJ2-7; maybe TRBD2 (5 bases). Germline CDR1 and CDR2: LGHNA and YNFKEQ. Trimming took 0 bases from V and 3 from J, leaving 12 bases between them. This CDR3 spans 15 amino acids. For the CDR3, the DNA is TGTGCCAGCAGCCAAGAAAGAGGACTCATCTACGAGCAGTACTTC. Protein sequence: CASSQERGLIYEQYF.